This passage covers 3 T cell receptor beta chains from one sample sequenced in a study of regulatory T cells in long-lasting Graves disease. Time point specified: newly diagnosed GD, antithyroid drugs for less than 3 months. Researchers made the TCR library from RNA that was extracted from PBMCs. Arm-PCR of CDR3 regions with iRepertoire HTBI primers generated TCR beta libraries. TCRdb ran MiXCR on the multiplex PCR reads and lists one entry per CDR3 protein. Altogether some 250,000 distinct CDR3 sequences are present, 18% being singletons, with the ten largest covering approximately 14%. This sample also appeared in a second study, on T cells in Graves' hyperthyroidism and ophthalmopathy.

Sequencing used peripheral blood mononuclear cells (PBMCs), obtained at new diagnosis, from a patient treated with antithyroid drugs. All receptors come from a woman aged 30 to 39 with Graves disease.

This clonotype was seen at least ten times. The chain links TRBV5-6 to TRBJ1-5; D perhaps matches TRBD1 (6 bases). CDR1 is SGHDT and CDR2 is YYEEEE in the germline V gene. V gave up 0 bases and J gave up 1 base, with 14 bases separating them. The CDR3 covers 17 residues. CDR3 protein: CASSLVVDRKSNQPQHF. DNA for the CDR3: TGTGCCAGCAGCTTGGTAGTAGACAGGAAGAGCAATCAGCCCCAGCATTTT.

The DNA for the CDR3 is TGTGCCAGCTCACCGGACAGGGAAAGTGAGCAGTACTTC. Its protein product is CASSPDRESEQYF. The chain uses TRBV18 and TRBJ2-7; TRBD1 aligns across 8 bases. V was pared by 3 bases and J by 7 bases, with 5 bases of the junction left unmatched. This CDR3 is 13 amino acids long. The germline V gene encodes CDR1 KGHSH and CDR2 LQKENI.

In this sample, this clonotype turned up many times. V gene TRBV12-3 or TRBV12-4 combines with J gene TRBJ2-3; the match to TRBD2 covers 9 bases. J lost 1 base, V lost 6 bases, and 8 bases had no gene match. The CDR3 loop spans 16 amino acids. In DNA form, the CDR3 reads TGTGCCAGCAGCCCCGGGGTAGCGGGGGGCACAGATACGCAGTATTTT. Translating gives CASSPGVAGGTDTQYF.